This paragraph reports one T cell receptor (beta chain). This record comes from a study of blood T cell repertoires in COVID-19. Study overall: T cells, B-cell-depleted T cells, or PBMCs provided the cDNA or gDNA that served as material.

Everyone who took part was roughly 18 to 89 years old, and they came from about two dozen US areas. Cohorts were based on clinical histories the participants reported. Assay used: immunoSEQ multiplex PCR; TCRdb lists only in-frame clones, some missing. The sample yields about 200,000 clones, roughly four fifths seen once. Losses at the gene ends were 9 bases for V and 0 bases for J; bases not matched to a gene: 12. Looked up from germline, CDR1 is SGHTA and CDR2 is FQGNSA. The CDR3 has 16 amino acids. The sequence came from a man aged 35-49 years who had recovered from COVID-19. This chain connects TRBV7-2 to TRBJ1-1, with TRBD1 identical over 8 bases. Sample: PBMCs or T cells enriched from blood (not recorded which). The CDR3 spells CASASRQGSMNTEAFF. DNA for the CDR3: TGTGCCAGTGCATCTCGACAGGGGTCTATGAACACTGAAGCTTTCTTT.